These 3 T cell receptor beta chains share one sample of origin, sequenced in a study of glioma-infiltrating T cells. The iRepertoire nested amplicon-rescue multiplex PCR amplified TCR alpha and beta CDR3s from RNA. TCRdb used MiXCR to reprocess the multiplex PCR reads, holding one entry per CDR3 protein. The sample has roughly 200,000 distinct CDR3 sequences; over 25% are singletons. The sequencing input was glioma tissue, nonneoplastic brain tissue, or PBMCs (not recorded which). The origin of the receptors is a human donor with low-grade glioma or glioblastoma, undergoing nonglioma brain surgery, or in good health (not recorded which).

This clonotype was observed at least ten times. This chain joins TRBV18 and TRBJ2-5; no clear D. CDR3 size: 12 residues. V dropped 6 bases and J dropped 1 base, with 6 bases sitting between them. CDR1 KGHSH and CDR2 LQKENI come from the germline V gene. CDR3 coding DNA: TGTGCCAGCTCGACACCCCAAGAGACCCAGTACTTC. Translated, it gives CASSTPQETQYF.

The V gene is TRBV29-1, the J gene TRBJ2-2; TRBD2 agrees at 8 bases. This CDR3 spans 16 amino acids. Germline CDR1 is SQVTM and CDR2 is ANQGSEA. J was trimmed by 4 bases and V by 1 base; bases with no gene match: 8. For the CDR3, the DNA is TGCAGCGTTGAAGGCGCGCGGGAGGTTAGCACCGGGGAGCTGTTTTTT. Its translation is CSVEGAREVSTGELFF.

This clonotype was seen at least ten times. The chain links TRBV7-2 to TRBJ2-7; D ambiguous. Deletions cut 2 bases from V and 5 bases from J, with 7 bases between. Germline CDR1 is SGHTA and CDR2 is FQGNSA. CDR3 length equals 12 residues. This CDR3 reads CASSLFGNEQYF. The CDR3 DNA is TGTGCCAGCAGCTTATTCGGTAACGAGCAGTACTTC.